A single sample gave rise to the 28 T cell receptor beta chains below, sequenced in a study of T cells in narcolepsy. TCRdb's copy holds only in-frame clones and misses some; the assay was immunoSEQ multiplex PCR. Of 30,000 to 40,000 clones in the sample, roughly four fifths were seen once. Specimen: CD45RA- memory CD4+ T cells from PBMCs. Receptors originate from a human donor with narcolepsy.

There are a few counts of this clone. V and J are TRBV5-1 and TRBJ1-6, with D hard to call. The germline V and J ends were trimmed by 0 bases and 7 bases, with 5 bases remaining between them. In germline, CDR1 is SGHRS, CDR2 YFSETQ. The CDR3 has 13 residues. The CDR3 DNA follows: TGCGCCAGCAGCTTGGAGGAAAATTCACCCCTCCACTTT. Encoded protein: CASSLEENSPLHF.

This chain links TRBV5-1 with TRBJ2-5, with unresolved D. There are 14 residues in the CDR3. V was cut by 0 bases and J by 0 bases, with 6 bases left in between. The germline gives CDR1 SGHRS, CDR2 YFSETQ. CDR3 sequence (DNA): TGCGCCAGCAGCTTGGCCGCAGACCAAGAGACCCAGTACTTC. Translating gives CASSLAADQETQYF.

Only one count was recorded for this clone. The V and J genes are TRBV9 and TRBJ2-5, with a weak D call TRBD1 (7 bases). This CDR3 region has 16 residues. Germline V gives CDR1 SGDLS, CDR2 YYNGEE. Trimming left V 4 bases short and J 5 bases short, with 21 bases between. The DNA of the CDR3 is TGTGCCAGCAGCCTTTACTCAGGGGGGATTGAGGAGACCCAGTACTTC. Amino acid sequence: CASSLYSGGIEETQYF. The full variable domain, in which reference TRBV9 and TRBJ2-5 provide the parts outside the CDR3, is DSGVTQTPKHLITATGQRVTLRCSPRSGDLSVYWYQQSLDQGLQFLIQYYNGEERAKGNILERFSAQQFPDLHSELNLSSLELGDSALYFCASSLYSGGIEETQYFGPGTRLLVL.

The V gene is TRBV2, the J gene TRBJ1-2; a possible D gene is TRBD1 (5 bases). Deletions cut 5 bases from V and 9 bases from J, with 16 bases between. In germline, CDR1 is SNHLY, CDR2 FYNNEI. The CDR3 has 13 amino acids. In DNA, the CDR3 is TGTGCCAGCAGTCCTCAAGGGGTCTTGAGCTACACCTTC. This translates into CASSPQGVLSYTF. The whole variable domain, filled in from reference TRBV2 and TRBJ1-2, reads EPEVTQTPSHQVTQMGQEVILRCVPISNHLYFYWYRQILGQKVEFLVSFYNNEISEKSEIFDDQFSVERPDGSNFTLKIRSTKLEDSAMYFCASSPQGVLSYTFGSGTRLTVV.

CDR3 coding DNA: TGTGCCAGCAGTGGCCGGACGGACTGGAGGGAGACCCAGTACTTC. This codes for CASSGRTDWRETQYF. The genes are TRBV2 and TRBJ2-5, with D tentatively TRBD2 (5 bases). The ends were cut back, 4 bases at V and 5 bases at J, with 17 bases in the middle. Germline lookup yields CDR1 SNHLY and CDR2 FYNNEI. CDR3 size: 15 residues.

The genes are TRBV18 and TRBJ2-1, with D possibly TRBD1 on 6 matching bases. Germline V gene data show CDR1 as KGHSH and CDR2 as LQKENI. This CDR3 is 15 amino acids long. V lost 4 bases and J lost 0, with 10 bases in between. The CDR3 sequence: CASSLQGSSYNEQFF. CDR3 bases: TGTGCCAGCTCACTACAGGGTAGCTCCTACAATGAGCAGTTCTTC.

The rearrangement joins TRBV5-1 to TRBJ2-2; a possible D gene is TRBD2 (5 bases). Trimming left V 5 bases short and J 6 bases short, with 17 bases between. Germline V gene data show CDR1 as SGHRS and CDR2 as YFSETQ. The CDR3 is 15 amino acids. CDR3 nucleotides: TGCGCCAGCAGGGTCACGGGGTCCGTTGCCGGGGAGCTGTTTTTT. As protein: CASRVTGSVAGELFF.

Regarding this clone: Distinct nucleotide sequences in the sample also encode this CDR3. The chain recombines TRBV6-5 with TRBJ1-2; 9 bases agree with TRBD1. The CDR3 contains 13 residues. J was trimmed by 8 bases and V by 2 bases; bases with no gene match: 3. Germline V gene lookup returns CDR1 MNHEY and CDR2 SVGAGI. The CDR3 bases are TGTGCCAGCAGTTACGGGACAGGGCGAGGCTACACCTTC. Encoded protein: CASSYGTGRGYTF.

The V and J genes are TRBV19 and TRBJ1-2; perhaps TRBD1 as D (6 bases). The germline V gene encodes CDR1 LNHDA and CDR2 SQIVND (reference sequence). This CDR3 has 14 amino acids. V was shortened by 2 bases and J by 5 bases, with 12 bases between the two germline ends. The chain's CDR3 is CASSISGDEYGYTF. As DNA, the CDR3 is TGTGCCAGTAGTATATCAGGGGATGAATATGGCTACACCTTC.

The rearrangement uses TRBV19 and TRBJ1-5; D unclear. In germline, CDR1 is LNHDA, CDR2 SQIVND (reference sequence). Trimming removed 5 bases at V and 7 bases at J, with 18 bases between. The CDR3 totals 15 residues. In nucleotides, the CDR3 is TGTGCCAGTAGTCCTCGAGAAGACCCGTGGCAGCCCCAGCATTTT. Protein sequence: CASSPREDPWQPQHF.

V gene TRBV30 combines with J gene TRBJ2-7; tentatively, D is TRBD1 (5 bases). CDR1 and CDR2 from the germline V gene are GTSNPN and SVGIG (reference sequence). There are 15 residues in the CDR3. With 0 bases removed from V and 0 bases from J, the gap between germline ends came to 12 bases. The CDR3 loop is CAWSVNYDSSYEQYF. CDR3 sequence (DNA): TGTGCCTGGAGTGTGAACTACGACAGCTCCTACGAGCAGTACTTC.

The chain combines TRBV6-4 with TRBJ1-5; no firm D call. The germline V gene has CDR1 MRHNA and CDR2 SNTAGT. CDR3 length: 13 residues. Trimming stripped 1 base from V and 7 bases from J, with 8 bases between. Here the CDR3 DNA reads TGTGCCAGCAGTGACTACGCTGGCCAGCCCCAGCATTTT. Encoded protein: CASSDYAGQPQHF.

This clone was recorded a few times. V and J are TRBV6-5 and TRBJ2-7; TRBD1 might be the D (5 bases). V lost 5 bases, J lost 5 bases, and 10 bases lay in between. CDR3 length: 12 residues. Germline V CDR1 and CDR2: MNHEY, SVGAGI. In DNA form, the CDR3 reads TGTGCCAGCAGTGATGTAGGGGACGAGCAGTACTTC. Its translation: CASSDVGDEQYF.

The chain couples TRBV19 to TRBJ1-1, with TRBD1 identical over 11 bases. CDR3 length: 15 amino acids. Germline CDR1 and CDR2: LNHDA and SQIVND (reference sequence). J gave up 3 bases and V 5 bases, and 5 bases lay outside the gene matches. The CDR3 spells CASSPDRGRYTEAFF. In nucleotides, the CDR3 is TGTGCCAGTAGTCCGGACAGGGGGCGGTACACTGAAGCTTTCTTT.

In the case of this clone: One end of the junction is discordant with germline, which a read error may explain. The same CDR3 is also encoded by other DNA sequences in this sample. The rearrangement joins TRBV29-1 to TRBJ1-1; D is undetermined. The length of the CDR3 is 13 residues. Germline values: CDR1 SQVTM, CDR2 ANQGSEA. CDR3 protein: CSVPGLLNTEAFF. The CDR3 nucleotides are TGTAGCGTACCCGGGCTATTGAACACTGAAGCTTTCTTT.

The gene calls are TRBV11-2 and TRBJ1-1; D may be TRBD1 (5 bases). The ends were cut back, 7 bases at V and 6 bases at J, with 18 bases in the middle. This CDR3 comprises 14 residues. From germline, CDR1 is SGHAT and CDR2 FQNNGV. DNA of the CDR3: TGTGCCAGCACCCGTCCGAGGCAGGGCCCTGAAGCTTTCTTT. Residues: CASTRPRQGPEAFF.

V is TRBV7-8 and J is TRBJ1-3, with a tentative D call TRBD1 (5 bases). The CDR3 runs to 15 residues. Germline values: CDR1 SGHVS, CDR2 FQNEAQ. The V end was cut by 5 bases, the J end by 3 bases, with 14 bases between. CDR3 in DNA: TGTGCCAGCAGCGGCCCCGGGGGGGATGGAAACACCATATATTTT. Amino acids: CASSGPGGDGNTIYF.

The V gene is TRBV29-1, the J gene TRBJ2-2; a weak D match, TRBD2 (7 bases). This CDR3 spans 14 amino acids. V gave up 7 bases and J gave up 8 bases, with 20 bases separating them. CDR1 is SQVTM, CDR2 ANQGSEA, per germline. The CDR3: CSAWGGGGRGELFF. In DNA, the CDR3 is TGCAGCGCCTGGGGCGGGGGCGGACGAGGGGAGCTGTTTTTT.

The chain carries TRBV18 and TRBJ2-1, with a possible D match to TRBD1 (6 bases). V was clipped by 3 bases and J by 5 bases, with 14 bases between them. Germline values: CDR1 KGHSH, CDR2 LQKENI. The CDR3 covers 15 residues. CDR3: CASSPRRGRDNEQFF. The DNA for the CDR3 is TGTGCCAGCTCACCGCGCAGGGGCCGGGACAATGAGCAGTTCTTC.

This clone turned up a few times. The rearrangement joins TRBV7-2 to TRBJ1-2; D is uncertain. V lost 5 bases and J 5 bases, leaving 12 bases between the germline ends. Germline lookup yields CDR1 SGHTA and CDR2 FQGNSA. The CDR3 has 13 amino acids. The CDR3 DNA sequence: TGTGCCAGCAGCCCCCGAGCGAGATATGGCTACACCTTC. This codes for CASSPRARYGYTF.

Only a few counts were recorded for this clone. CDR3 nucleotides: TGTGCCAGCAGCTTAGGGGGGGGCCTCTACGAGCAGTACTTC. Residues: CASSLGGGLYEQYF. V and J are TRBV7-2 and TRBJ2-7; TRBD2 might be the D (7 bases). Germline assignment: CDR1 SGHTA and CDR2 FQGNSA. V lost 1 base and J 3 bases, leaving 10 bases between the germline ends. The CDR3 loop spans 14 amino acids.

The chain employs TRBV2 and TRBJ2-2, with D maybe TRBD2 (6 bases). The V gene lost 11 bases and the J gene lost 3 bases, with 16 bases spanning the gap. Germline assignment: CDR1 SNHLY and CDR2 FYNNEI. The CDR3 length is 14 residues. CDR3 in DNA: TGTGCCGGGGGGAAGGGGCCTTACACCGGGGAGCTGTTTTTT. Protein: CAGGKGPYTGELFF.

This clone was recorded once. The V call is TRBV11-3, the J call TRBJ2-2; 9 bases agree with TRBD2. After removal of 3 bases from V and 6 bases from J, the junction contained 11 bases not matched to a gene. CDR1 and CDR2 from the germline V gene are SGHNT and YENEEA. This CDR3 is built from 17 residues. The CDR3 bases are TGTGCCAGCAGCTTCGGGACCCCTAGCGGGACGGCCGGGGAGCTGTTTTTT. The encoded protein is CASSFGTPSGTAGELFF. The complete variable domain, with remaining parts taken from reference TRBV11-3 and TRBJ2-2, reads EAGVVQSPRYKIIEKKQPVAFWCNPISGHNTLYWYLQNLGQGPELLIRYENEEAVDDSQLPKDRFSAERLKGVDSTLKIQPAELGDSAVYLCASSFGTPSGTAGELFFGEGSRLTVL.

The rearrangement uses TRBV9 and TRBJ2-1, with D possibly TRBD1 on 5 matching bases. CDR1 is SGDLS and CDR2 is YYNGEE in the germline V gene. V gave up 0 bases and J gave up 0 bases, with 7 bases separating them. The CDR3 totals 15 residues. This chain's CDR3 is CASSVEGRSYNEQFF. The CDR3 bases are TGTGCCAGCAGCGTAGAGGGGCGCTCCTACAATGAGCAGTTCTTC.

The chain employs TRBV7-9 and TRBJ2-7, with D tentatively TRBD1 or TRBD2 (5 bases each). The CDR3 length is 12 residues. From germline, CDR1 is SEHNR and CDR2 FQNEAQ (reference sequence). V was pared by 5 bases and J by 13 bases, with 18 bases between. The CDR3 bases are TGTGCCAGCAGCCCGAAGCTGGGACCCCAATACTTC. Translating it yields CASSPKLGPQYF.

The V and J genes are TRBV7-8 and TRBJ1-1; maybe TRBD1 (5 bases). The germline gives CDR1 SGHVS, CDR2 FQNEAQ. The V end was cut by 2 bases, the J end by 1 base, with 11 bases between. This CDR3 is 15 amino acids long. The CDR3: CASSLSWQGNTEAFF. Here the CDR3 DNA reads TGTGCCAGCAGCTTATCGTGGCAGGGGAACACTGAAGCTTTCTTT.

The rearrangement uses TRBV7-8 and TRBJ1-1, with D unclear. CDR3 length equals 13 residues. V lost 1 base and J lost 7, with 10 bases in between. Germline loops: CDR1 SGHVS, CDR2 FQNEAQ. This CDR3 is CASSLGTGFEAFF. The DNA for the CDR3 is TGTGCCAGCAGCTTAGGGACGGGCTTTGAAGCTTTCTTT.

The chain employs TRBV7-2 and TRBJ1-1; TRBD1 matches at 7 bases. V lost 0 bases, J lost 11 bases, and 3 bases stayed unmatched. The CDR3 sequence is 12 residues long. Germline V gene data show CDR1 as SGHTA and CDR2 as FQGNSA. The CDR3 region has the DNA TGTGCCAGCAGCTTAGCGCAGGGGGACGCTTTCTTT. This sequence encodes CASSLAQGDAFF.